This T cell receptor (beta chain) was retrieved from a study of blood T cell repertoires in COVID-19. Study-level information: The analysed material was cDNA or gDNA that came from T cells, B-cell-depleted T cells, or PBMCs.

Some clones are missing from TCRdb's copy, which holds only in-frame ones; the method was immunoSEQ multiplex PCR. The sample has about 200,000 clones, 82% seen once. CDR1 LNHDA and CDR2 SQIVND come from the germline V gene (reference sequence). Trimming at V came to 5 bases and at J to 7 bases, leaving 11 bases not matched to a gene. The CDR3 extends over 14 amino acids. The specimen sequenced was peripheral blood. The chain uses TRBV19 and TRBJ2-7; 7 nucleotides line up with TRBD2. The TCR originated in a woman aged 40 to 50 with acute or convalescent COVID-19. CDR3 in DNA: TGTGCCAGTAGTCCGTCCCCTCCCGGGGGGGAGCAGTACTTC. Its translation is CASSPSPPGGEQYF.